Reported below is one TCR beta chain. The data were taken from a study of shared clonotypes between healthy human individuals. Measured with immunoSEQ multiplex PCR; TCRdb has only the in-frame clones, and not every one. The sample has about 1 million clones, 75% seen once. There were no recent acute infections or vaccinations among the donors, who were healthy HIV-negative adults. Trimming pared 0 bases from V and 3 bases from J, leaving 12 bases between. Germline CDR1 reads MNHNS; CDR2 reads SASEGT. CDR3 length: 16 residues. This clonotype was obtained from a man aged 18 to 30 in good health. The chain carries TRBV6-1 and TRBJ2-1; D ambiguous. Sequenced sample: memory CD4+ T cells sorted from blood. Documented subset: CD45RA-negative fraction. The CDR3 is CASSEALFGSYNEQFF. As DNA, the CDR3 is TGTGCCAGCAGTGAAGCGCTTTTTGGTAGCTACAATGAGCAGTTCTTC.